These T cell receptor beta chains were read from a single sample in a study of a mutant IDH1 vaccine in newly diagnosed glioma. These TCRs are of unknown antigen specificity. Assay: immunoSEQ multiplex PCR; the TCRdb copy retains only in-frame clones and omits some. The data hold 30,000 to 40,000 clones, with 81% observed a single time. The sequenced sample was PBMCs, obtained from a glioma patient whose treatment included an IDH1 peptide vaccine. The receptors stem from a man aged 40-50 years with glioma. The CDR3 runs from the conserved cysteine through the conserved F or W. D genes are given only for firm matches. Clone size is given for some rows only: seen once, a few or many times, or a class if the clone is expanded.

>NA|TRBV7-3|TRBJ1-1|few
CASSLSYSSEAFF
TGTGCCAGCAGCTTAAGTTACAGCTCTGAAGCTTTCTTT
>NA|TRBV11-1|TRBJ1-1|NA
CASSSTGGFSTEAFF
TGTGCCAGCAGCTCTACGGGGGGCTTTAGCACTGAAGCTTTCTTT
>NA|TRBV27|TRBJ2-2|NA
CASSLGGEELFF
TGTGCCAGCAGTTTGGGCGGTGAGGAGCTGTTTTTT
>TRBD1|TRBV5-4|TRBJ2-7|NA
CATQFGTGEVYEQYF
TGTGCCACCCAGTTTGGGACAGGGGAGGTCTACGAGCAGTACTTC
>TRBD1|TRBV7-9|TRBJ2-7|NA
CASSQPGQGSTYEQYF
TGTGCCAGCAGCCAGCCGGGACAGGGCTCAACCTACGAGCAGTACTTC
>TRBD2|TRBV30|TRBJ2-3|NA
CAWSVWSGLAGPPDSPDTQYF
TGTGCCTGGAGTGTCTGGAGCGGACTAGCGGGGCCCCCGGACAGCCCAGATACGCAGTATTTT
>TRBD2|TRBV7-2|TRBJ2-3|few
CASSFAGTTSTDTQYF
TGTGCCAGCAGCTTTGCCGGGACTACCTCCACAGATACGCAGTATTTT
>TRBD2|TRBV14|TRBJ2-7|NA
CASSQEARGVHTYEQYF
TGTGCCAGCAGCCAAGAGGCACGGGGGGTGCATACCTACGAGCAGTACTTC
>TRBD1|TRBV6-5|TRBJ1-5|NA
CASSVTGGNQPQHF
TGTGCCAGCAGTGTGACAGGGGGCAATCAGCCCCAGCATTTT
>NA|TRBV30|TRBJ1-1|NA
CAWSVRKGDSGTEAFF
TGTGCCTGGAGTGTACGGAAGGGTGACTCGGGCACTGAAGCTTTCTTT
>TRBD1|TRBV2|TRBJ2-1|NA
CASSERQGRRIGNEQFF
TGTGCCAGCAGTGAACGACAGGGTCGAAGGATTGGCAATGAGCAGTTCTTC
>NA|TRBV21-1|TRBJ1-2|NA
CASSKRPAFNYGYTF
TGTGCCAGCAGCAAAAGGCCAGCTTTTAACTATGGCTACACCTTC
>TRBD1|TRBV7-3|TRBJ2-3|NA
CASSPDRGTDTQYF
TGTGCCAGCAGCCCCGACAGGGGCACAGATACGCAGTATTTT
>NA|TRBV11-2|TRBJ2-1|NA
CASSLTVGEGNEQFF
TGTGCCAGCAGCTTAACGGTGGGTGAGGGCAATGAGCAGTTCTTC
>TRBD1|TRBV7-6|TRBJ1-5|NA
CASSRDRGVSQPQHF
TGTGCTAGCAGCCGGGACAGGGGAGTGAGCCAGCCCCAGCATTTT
>NA|TRBV6-6|TRBJ1-5|NA
CASSYWLDGSNQPQHF
TGTGCCAGCAGTTATTGGCTGGACGGTAGCAATCAGCCCCAGCATTTT
>NA|TRBV6-4|TRBJ1-2|NA
CASSDWPRNGYTF
TGTGCCAGCAGTGACTGGCCTCGAAATGGCTACACCTTC